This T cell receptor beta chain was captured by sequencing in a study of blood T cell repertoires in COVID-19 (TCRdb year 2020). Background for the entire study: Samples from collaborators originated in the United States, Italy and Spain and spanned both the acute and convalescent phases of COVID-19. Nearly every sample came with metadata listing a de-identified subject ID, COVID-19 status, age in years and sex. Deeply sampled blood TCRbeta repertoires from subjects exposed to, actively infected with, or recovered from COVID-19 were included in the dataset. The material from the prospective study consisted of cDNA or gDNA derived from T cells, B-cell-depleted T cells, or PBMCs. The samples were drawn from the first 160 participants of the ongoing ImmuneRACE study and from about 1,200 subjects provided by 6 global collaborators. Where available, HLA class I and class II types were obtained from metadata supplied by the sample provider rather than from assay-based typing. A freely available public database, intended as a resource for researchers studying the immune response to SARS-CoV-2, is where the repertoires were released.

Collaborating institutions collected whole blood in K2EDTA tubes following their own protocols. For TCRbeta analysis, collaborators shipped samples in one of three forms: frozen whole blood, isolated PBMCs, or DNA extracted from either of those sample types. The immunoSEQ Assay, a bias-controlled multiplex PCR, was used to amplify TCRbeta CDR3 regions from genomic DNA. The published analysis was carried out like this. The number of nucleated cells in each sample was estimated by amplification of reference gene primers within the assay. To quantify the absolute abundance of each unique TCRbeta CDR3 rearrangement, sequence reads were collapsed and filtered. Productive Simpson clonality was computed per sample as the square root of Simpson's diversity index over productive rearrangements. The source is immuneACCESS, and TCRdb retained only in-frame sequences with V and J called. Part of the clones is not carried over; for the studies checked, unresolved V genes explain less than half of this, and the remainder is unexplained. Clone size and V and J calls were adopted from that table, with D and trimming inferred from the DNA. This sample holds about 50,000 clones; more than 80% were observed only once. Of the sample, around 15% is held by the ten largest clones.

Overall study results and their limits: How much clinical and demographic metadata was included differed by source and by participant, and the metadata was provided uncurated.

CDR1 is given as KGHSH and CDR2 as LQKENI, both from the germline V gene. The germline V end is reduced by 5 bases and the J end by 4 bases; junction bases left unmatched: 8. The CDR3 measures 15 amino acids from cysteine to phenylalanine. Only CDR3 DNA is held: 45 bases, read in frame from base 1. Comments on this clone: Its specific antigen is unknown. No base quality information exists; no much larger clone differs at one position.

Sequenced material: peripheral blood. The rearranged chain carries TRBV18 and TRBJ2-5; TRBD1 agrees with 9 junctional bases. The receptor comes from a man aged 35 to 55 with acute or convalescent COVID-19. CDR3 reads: CASSSGTGRVETQYF. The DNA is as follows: TGTGCCAGCTCATCCGGGACAGGGAGGGTAGAGACCCAGTACTTC.